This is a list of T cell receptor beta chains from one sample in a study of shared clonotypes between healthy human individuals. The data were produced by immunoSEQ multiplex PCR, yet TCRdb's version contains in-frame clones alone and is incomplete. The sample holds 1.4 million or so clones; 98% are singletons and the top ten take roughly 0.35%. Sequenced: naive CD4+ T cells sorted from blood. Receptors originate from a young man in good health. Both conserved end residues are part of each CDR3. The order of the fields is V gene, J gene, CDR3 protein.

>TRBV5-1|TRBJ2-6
CASSLWGASGANVLTF
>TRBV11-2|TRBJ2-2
CASSTYRGRNTGELFF
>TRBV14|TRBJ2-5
CASSQLAGETQYF
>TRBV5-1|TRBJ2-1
CASSPGLAGVNEQFF
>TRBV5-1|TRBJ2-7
CASSSLTGSYEQYF
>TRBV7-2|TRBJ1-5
CASSFRGGRNQPQHF
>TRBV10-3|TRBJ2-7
CAISEPGTGDAYEQYF
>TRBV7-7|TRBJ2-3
CASSLSGTSGSPDTQYF
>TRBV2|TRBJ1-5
CASSVDSYSNQPQHF
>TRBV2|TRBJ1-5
CASSNHQPQHF
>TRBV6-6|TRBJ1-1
CASTLTGNTEAFF
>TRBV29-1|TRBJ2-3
CSVAGTGDTDTQYF
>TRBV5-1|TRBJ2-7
CASSRVALDEQYF
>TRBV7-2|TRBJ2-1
CASSLALLAGVSGEQFF
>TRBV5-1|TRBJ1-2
CASSLGQGDGYTF
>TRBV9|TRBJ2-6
CASSVPDRGRGFGANVLTF
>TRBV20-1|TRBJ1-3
CSPGTGNTIYF
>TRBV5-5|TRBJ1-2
CASSLLTLNYGYTF
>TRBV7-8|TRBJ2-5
CASSQRTPQETQYF
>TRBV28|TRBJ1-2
CASRRTGDGYTF
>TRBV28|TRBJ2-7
CASRGSISSYEQYF
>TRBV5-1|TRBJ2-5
CASSPRLTGEETQYF
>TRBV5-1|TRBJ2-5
CASSLASGGEETQYF
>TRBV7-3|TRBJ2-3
CASSLKAGATDTQYF
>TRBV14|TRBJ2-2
CASSHWTENTGELFF
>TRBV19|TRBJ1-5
CASRIWTGVNQPQHF
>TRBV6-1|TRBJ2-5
CASSELPGPFQETQYF
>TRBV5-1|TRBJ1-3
CASSLGLTGGNTIYF